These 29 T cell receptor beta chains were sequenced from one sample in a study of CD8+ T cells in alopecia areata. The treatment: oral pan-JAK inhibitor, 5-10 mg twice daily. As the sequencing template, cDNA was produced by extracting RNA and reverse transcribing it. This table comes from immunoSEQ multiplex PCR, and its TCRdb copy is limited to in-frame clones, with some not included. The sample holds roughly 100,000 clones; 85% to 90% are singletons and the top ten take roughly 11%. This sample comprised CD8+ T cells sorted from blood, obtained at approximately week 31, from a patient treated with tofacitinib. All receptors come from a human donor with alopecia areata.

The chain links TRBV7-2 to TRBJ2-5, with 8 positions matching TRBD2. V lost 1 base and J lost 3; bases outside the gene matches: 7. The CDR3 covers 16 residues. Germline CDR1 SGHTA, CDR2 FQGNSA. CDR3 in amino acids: CASSLGGGRIKETQYF. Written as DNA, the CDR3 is TGTGCCAGCAGCTTAGGAGGCGGGAGGATCAAAGAGACCCAGTACTTC.

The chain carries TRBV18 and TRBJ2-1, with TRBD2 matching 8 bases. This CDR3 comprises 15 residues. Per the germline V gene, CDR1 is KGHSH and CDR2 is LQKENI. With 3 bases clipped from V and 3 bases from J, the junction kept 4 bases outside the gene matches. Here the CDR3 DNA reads TGTGCCAGCTCACCCGTAGCGGGAAACTACAATGAGCAGTTCTTC. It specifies CASSPVAGNYNEQFF.

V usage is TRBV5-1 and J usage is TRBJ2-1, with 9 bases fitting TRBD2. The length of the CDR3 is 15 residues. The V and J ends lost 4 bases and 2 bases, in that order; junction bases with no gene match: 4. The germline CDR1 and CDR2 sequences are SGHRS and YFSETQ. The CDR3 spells CASSHSGGTYNEQFF. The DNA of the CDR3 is TGCGCCAGCAGCCACAGCGGGGGGACCTACAATGAGCAGTTCTTC.

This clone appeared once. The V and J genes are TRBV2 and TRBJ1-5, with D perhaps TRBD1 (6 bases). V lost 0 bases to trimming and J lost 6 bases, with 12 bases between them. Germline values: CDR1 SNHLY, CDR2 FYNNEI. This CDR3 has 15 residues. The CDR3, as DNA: TGTGCCAGCAGTGAAGCGCCGAGGGGGAGTCAGCCCCAGCATTTT. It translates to CASSEAPRGSQPQHF.

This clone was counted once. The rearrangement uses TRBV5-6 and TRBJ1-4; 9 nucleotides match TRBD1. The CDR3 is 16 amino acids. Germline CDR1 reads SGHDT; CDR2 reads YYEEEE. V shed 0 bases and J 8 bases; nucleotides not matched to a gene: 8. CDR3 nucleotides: TGTGCCAGCAGCTTGGCCCGAGGGACAGGGAAGGAAAAACTGTTTTTT. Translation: CASSLARGTGKEKLFF. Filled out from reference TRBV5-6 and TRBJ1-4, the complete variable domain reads DAGVTQSPTHLIKTRGQQVTLRCSPKSGHDTVSWYQQALGQGPQFIFQYYEEEERQRGNFPDRFSGHQFPNYSSELNVNALLLGDSALYLCASSLARGTGKEKLFFGSGTQLSVL.

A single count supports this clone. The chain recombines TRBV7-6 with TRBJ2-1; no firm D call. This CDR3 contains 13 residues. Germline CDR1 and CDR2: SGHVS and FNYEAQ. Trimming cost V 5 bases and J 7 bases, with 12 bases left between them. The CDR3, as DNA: TGTGCCAGCAGCCCCGAGCCCTCAAATGAGCAGTTCTTC. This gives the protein CASSPEPSNEQFF.

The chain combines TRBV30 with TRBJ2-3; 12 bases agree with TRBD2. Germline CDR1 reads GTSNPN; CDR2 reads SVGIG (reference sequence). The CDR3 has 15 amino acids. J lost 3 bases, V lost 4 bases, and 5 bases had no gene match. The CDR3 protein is CAWNLAGGLTDTQYF. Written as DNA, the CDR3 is TGTGCCTGGAACCTAGCGGGGGGGCTGACAGATACGCAGTATTTT.

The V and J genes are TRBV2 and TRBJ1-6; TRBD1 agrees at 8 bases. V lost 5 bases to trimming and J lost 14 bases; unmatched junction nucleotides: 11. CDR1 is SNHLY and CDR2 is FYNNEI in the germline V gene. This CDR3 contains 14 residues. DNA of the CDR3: TGTGCCAGCAGTCCTGGACAGGGATTTATGTCCCTCCACTTT. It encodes CASSPGQGFMSLHF. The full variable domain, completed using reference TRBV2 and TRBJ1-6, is EPEVTQTPSHQVTQMGQEVILRCVPISNHLYFYWYRQILGQKVEFLVSFYNNEISEKSEIFDDQFSVERPDGSNFTLKIRSTKLEDSAMYFCASSPGQGFMSLHFGNGTRLTVT.

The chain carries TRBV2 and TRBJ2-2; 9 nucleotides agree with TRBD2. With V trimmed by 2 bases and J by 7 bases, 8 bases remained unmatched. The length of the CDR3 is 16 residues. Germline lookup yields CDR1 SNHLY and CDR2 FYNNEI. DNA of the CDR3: TGTGCCAGCAGTGAACAGGCGGGAGGGCTAGACGGGGAGCTGTTTTTT. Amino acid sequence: CASSEQAGGLDGELFF.

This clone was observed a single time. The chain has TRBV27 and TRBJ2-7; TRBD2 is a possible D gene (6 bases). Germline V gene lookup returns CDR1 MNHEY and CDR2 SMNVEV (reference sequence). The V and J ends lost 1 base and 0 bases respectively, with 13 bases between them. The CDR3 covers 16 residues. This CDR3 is CASSLFRDWSSYEQYF. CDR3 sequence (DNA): TGTGCCAGCAGTTTATTTCGGGACTGGAGCTCCTACGAGCAGTACTTC.

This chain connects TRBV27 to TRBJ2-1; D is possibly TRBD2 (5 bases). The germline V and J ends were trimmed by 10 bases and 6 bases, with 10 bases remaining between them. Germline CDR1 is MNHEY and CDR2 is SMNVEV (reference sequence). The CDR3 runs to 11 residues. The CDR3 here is CAITAGNEQFF. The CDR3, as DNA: TGTGCCATCACGGCGGGCAATGAGCAGTTCTTC.

The CDR3 sequence is CASSVEGGAVTGELFF. For the CDR3, the DNA is TGTGCCAGCAGCGTAGAAGGGGGAGCGGTCACCGGGGAGCTGTTTTTT. This rearrangement joins TRBV9 to TRBJ2-2; D may be TRBD1 (6 bases). Looked up from germline, CDR1 is SGDLS and CDR2 is YYNGEE. V was trimmed by 0 bases and J by 4 bases, leaving 13 bases between them. This CDR3 is 16 amino acids long. The variable domain in full, completed from reference TRBV9 and TRBJ2-2, reads DSGVTQTPKHLITATGQRVTLRCSPRSGDLSVYWYQQSLDQGLQFLIQYYNGEERAKGNILERFSAQQFPDLHSELNLSSLELGDSALYFCASSVEGGAVTGELFFGEGSRLTVL.

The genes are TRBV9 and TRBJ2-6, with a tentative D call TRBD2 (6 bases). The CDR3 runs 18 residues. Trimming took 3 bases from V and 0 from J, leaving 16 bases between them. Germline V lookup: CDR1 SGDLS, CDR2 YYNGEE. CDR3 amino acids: CASSARDSPFSGANVLTF. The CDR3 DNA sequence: TGTGCCAGCAGCGCCAGGGACTCCCCATTCTCTGGGGCCAACGTCCTGACTTTC.

Here the CDR3 DNA reads TGTGCCAGCAGCGGACCGGAAAGCTCCTACAATGAGCAGTTCTTC. Its translation is CASSGPESSYNEQFF. This rearrangement joins TRBV9 to TRBJ2-1; D call uncertain. This CDR3 has 15 residues. Deletions cut 3 bases from V and 0 bases from J, with 10 bases between. In germline, CDR1 is SGDLS, CDR2 YYNGEE.

CDR3 region: CASSPPGGQLGETQYF. In DNA, the CDR3 is TGTGCCAGCAGCCCCCCCGGGGGGCAGTTGGGAGAGACCCAGTACTTC. The rearrangement uses TRBV7-9 and TRBJ2-5, with D possibly matching TRBD2 (7 bases). With 5 bases removed from V and 4 bases from J, the gap between germline ends came to 20 bases. CDR1 and CDR2 (germline): SEHNR, FQNEAQ (reference sequence). The CDR3 spans 16 residues.

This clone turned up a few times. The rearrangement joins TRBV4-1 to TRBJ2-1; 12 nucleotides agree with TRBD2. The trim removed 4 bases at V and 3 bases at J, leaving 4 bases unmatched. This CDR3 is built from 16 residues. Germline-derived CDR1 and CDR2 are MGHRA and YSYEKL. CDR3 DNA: TGCGCCAGCAGCCGCGGGGGACTAGCGGGCTACAATGAGCAGTTCTTC. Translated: CASSRGGLAGYNEQFF.

The CDR3 DNA sequence: TGTGCCAGCAGTGAAAGGGGGGCGAGGGGGCAGAACTATGGCTACACCTTC. Translating gives CASSERGARGQNYGYTF. This chain joins TRBV25-1 and TRBJ1-2, with 7 bases aligning to TRBD1. The CDR3 covers 17 residues. Trimming cost V 2 bases and J 2 bases; bases outside gene matches: 11. The germline V gene has CDR1 MGHDK and CDR2 SYGVNS.

CDR3 bases: TGTGCCAGCAGCCCGCCGGGACTAGAGTTGGAGACCCAGTACTTC. Translated, it gives CASSPPGLELETQYF. The rearrangement uses TRBV11-2 and TRBJ2-5; 8 positions agree with TRBD2. This CDR3 spans 15 amino acids. Trimming took 5 bases from V and 5 from J; bases not matched to a gene: 10. The germline V gene has CDR1 SGHAT and CDR2 FQNNGV.

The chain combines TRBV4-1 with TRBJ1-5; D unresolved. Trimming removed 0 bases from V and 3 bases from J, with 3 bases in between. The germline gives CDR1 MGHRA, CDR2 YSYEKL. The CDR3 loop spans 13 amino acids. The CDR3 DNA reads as TGCGCCAGCAGCCAAGAACTCAATCAGCCCCAGCATTTT. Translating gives CASSQELNQPQHF.

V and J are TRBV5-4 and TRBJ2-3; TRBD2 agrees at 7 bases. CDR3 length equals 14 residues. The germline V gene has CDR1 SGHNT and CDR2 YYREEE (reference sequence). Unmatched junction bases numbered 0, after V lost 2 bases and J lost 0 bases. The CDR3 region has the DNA TGTGCCAGCAGCTTTAGCGGGAGCACAGATACGCAGTATTTT. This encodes CASSFSGSTDTQYF.

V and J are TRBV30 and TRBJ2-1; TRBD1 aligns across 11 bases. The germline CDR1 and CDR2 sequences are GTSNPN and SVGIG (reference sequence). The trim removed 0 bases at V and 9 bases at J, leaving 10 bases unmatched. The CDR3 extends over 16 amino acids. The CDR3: CAWSVLGQGGLGEQFF. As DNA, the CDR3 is TGTGCCTGGAGTGTACTGGGACAGGGGGGATTGGGTGAGCAGTTCTTC.

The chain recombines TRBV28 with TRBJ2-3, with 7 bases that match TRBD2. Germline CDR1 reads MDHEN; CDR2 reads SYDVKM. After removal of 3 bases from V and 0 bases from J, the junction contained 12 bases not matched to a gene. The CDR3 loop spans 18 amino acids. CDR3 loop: CASSFQASGGTSTDTQYF. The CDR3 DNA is TGTGCCAGCAGTTTTCAAGCTAGCGGCGGAACTAGCACAGATACGCAGTATTTT.

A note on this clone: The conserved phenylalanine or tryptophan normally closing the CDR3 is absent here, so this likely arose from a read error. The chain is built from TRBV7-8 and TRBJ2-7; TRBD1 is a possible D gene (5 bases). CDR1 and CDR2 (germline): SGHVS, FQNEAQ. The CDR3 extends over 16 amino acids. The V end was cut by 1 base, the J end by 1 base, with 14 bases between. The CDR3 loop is CASSLGPQGTSYEQYL. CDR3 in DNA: TGTGCCAGCAGCTTAGGTCCCCAGGGAACTTCCTACGAGCAGTACCTC.

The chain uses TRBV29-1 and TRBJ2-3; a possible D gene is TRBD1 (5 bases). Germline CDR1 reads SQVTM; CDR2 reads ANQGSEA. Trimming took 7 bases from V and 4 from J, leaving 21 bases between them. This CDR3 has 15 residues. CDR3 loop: CSAEVTARVADTQYF. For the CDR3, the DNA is TGCAGCGCGGAAGTAACCGCCAGGGTGGCAGATACGCAGTATTTT.

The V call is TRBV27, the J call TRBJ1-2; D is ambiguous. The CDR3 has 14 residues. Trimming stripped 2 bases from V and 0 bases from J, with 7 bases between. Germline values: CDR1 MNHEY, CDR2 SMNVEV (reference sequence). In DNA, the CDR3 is TGTGCCAGCAGTTTACGGGGAGCTAACTATGGCTACACCTTC. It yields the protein CASSLRGANYGYTF.

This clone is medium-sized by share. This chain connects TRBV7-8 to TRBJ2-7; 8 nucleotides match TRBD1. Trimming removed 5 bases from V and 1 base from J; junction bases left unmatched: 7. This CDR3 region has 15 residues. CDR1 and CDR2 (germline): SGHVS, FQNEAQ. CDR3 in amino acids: CASSTRQGPSYEQYF. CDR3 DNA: TGTGCCAGCAGCACCCGACAGGGGCCATCCTACGAGCAGTACTTC.

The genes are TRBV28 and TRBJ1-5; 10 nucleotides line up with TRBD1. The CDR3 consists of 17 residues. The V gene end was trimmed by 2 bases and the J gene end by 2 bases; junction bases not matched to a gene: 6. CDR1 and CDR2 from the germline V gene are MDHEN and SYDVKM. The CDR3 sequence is CASSLRPGTGGNQPQHF. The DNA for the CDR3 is TGTGCCAGCAGTTTAAGGCCCGGGACAGGGGGCAATCAGCCCCAGCATTTT.

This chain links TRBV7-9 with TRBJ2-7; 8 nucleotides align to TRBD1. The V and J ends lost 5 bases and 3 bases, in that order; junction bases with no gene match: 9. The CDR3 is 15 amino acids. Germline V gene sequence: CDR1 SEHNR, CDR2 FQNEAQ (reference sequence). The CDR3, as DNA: TGTGCCAGCAGCCCGGTACAGGGGGGCGTCTACGAGCAGTACTTC. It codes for CASSPVQGGVYEQYF.

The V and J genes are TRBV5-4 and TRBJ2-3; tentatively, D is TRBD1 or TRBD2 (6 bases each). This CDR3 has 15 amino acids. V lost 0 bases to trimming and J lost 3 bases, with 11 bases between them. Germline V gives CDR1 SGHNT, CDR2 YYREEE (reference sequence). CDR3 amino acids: CASSLVWGATDTQYF. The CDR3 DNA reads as TGTGCCAGCAGCTTGGTTTGGGGGGCAACAGATACGCAGTATTTT.